This is a list of T cell receptor beta chains from one sample in a study of blood T cell repertoires in COVID-19. Generated by immunoSEQ multiplex PCR, the TCRdb table keeps only in-frame clones and is missing some. Among 250,000 or so clones listed, about 90% were seen once. The sample was peripheral blood. These receptor sequences come from a man aged 30-40 years with COVID-19, enrolled during active disease. Each CDR3 is given with its conserved first and last residue. D genes are given only for firm matches. Clone size is shown for a subset of rows, as once, few, many or a class of expanded clone.

v_gene: TRBV19; d_gene: TRBD2; j_gene: TRBJ2-7; abundance: .; CDR3nt: TGTGCCAGTAGCACGGACGGGACTAGCGGAACCTACGAGCAGTACTTC; CDR3aa: CASSTDGTSGTYEQYF
v_gene: TRBV2; d_gene: TRBD1; j_gene: TRBJ1-2; abundance: .; CDR3nt: TGTGCCAGCAGCGCGGACAGGGACGAAGGCTACACCTTC; CDR3aa: CASSADRDEGYTF
v_gene: TRBV7-9; d_gene: TRBD2; j_gene: TRBJ2-7; abundance: .; CDR3nt: TGTGCCAGCAGCTTAGCCGCGACGGGGGGAGCCCCACAGGAGCAGTACTTC; CDR3aa: CASSLAATGGAPQEQYF
v_gene: TRBV21-1; d_gene: .; j_gene: TRBJ1-1; abundance: .; CDR3nt: TGTGCCAGCAGCAAGGCCCAGACAGGGAGCACTGAAGCTTTCTTT; CDR3aa: CASSKAQTGSTEAFF
v_gene: TRBV19; d_gene: .; j_gene: TRBJ1-2; abundance: .; CDR3nt: TGTGCCAGTAGCCAGGGGTTTTATGGCTACACCTTC; CDR3aa: CASSQGFYGYTF
v_gene: TRBV5-1; d_gene: TRBD1; j_gene: TRBJ2-7; abundance: .; CDR3nt: TGCGCCAGCAGCTTGGCTAGGACAGGGGTTACCTACGAGCAGTACTTC; CDR3aa: CASSLARTGVTYEQYF
v_gene: TRBV6-2/TRBV6-3; d_gene: .; j_gene: TRBJ2-1; abundance: .; CDR3nt: TGTGCCAGCAGTACCCCCGTTTGGACATCAACATGGAATGAGCAGTTCTTC; CDR3aa: CASSTPVWTSTWNEQFF
v_gene: TRBV30; d_gene: .; j_gene: TRBJ1-4; abundance: .; CDR3nt: TGTGCCTGGACTTCAACTAGTGCCATGGGGAATGAAAAACTGTTTTTT; CDR3aa: CAWTSTSAMGNEKLFF
v_gene: TRBV15; d_gene: TRBD2; j_gene: TRBJ2-3; abundance: .; CDR3nt: TGTGCCACCTCGAGAGGGCGGGGGGCCTCTAGCACAGATACGCAGTATTTT; CDR3aa: CATSRGRGASSTDTQYF
v_gene: TRBV4-1; d_gene: .; j_gene: TRBJ2-4; abundance: once; CDR3nt: TGCGCCAGCAGCCAGCCCTATCGGGTGGGAGCCAAAAACATTCAGTACTTC; CDR3aa: CASSQPYRVGAKNIQYF
v_gene: TRBV10-3; d_gene: TRBD1; j_gene: TRBJ1-5; abundance: .; CDR3nt: TGTGCCATCACCCAGGGGGGAAATCAGCCCCAGCATTTT; CDR3aa: CAITQGGNQPQHF
v_gene: TRBV18; d_gene: .; j_gene: TRBJ2-7; abundance: .; CDR3nt: TGTGCCAGCTCACCAGAGGGGGGGGCAGGCGATTTTGAGCAGTACTTC; CDR3aa: CASSPEGGAGDFEQYF